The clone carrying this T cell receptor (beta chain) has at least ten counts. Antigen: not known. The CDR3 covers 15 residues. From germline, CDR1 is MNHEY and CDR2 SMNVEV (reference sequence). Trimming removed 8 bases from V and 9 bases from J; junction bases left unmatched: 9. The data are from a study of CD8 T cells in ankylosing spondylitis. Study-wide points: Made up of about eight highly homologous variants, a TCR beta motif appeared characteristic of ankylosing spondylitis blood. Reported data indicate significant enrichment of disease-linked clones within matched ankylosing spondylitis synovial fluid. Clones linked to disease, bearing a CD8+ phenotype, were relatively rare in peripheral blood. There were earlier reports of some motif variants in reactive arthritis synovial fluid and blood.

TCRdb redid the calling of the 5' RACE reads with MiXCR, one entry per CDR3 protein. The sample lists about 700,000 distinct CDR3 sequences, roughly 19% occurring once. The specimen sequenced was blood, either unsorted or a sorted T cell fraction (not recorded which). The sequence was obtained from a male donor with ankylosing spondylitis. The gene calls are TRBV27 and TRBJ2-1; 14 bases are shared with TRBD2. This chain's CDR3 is CASGPGTSGRFEQFF. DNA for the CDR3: TGTGCCAGCGGACCCGGGACTAGCGGGAGATTTGAGCAGTTCTTC.